This entry features one T cell receptor beta chain sequence. Its target is unknown. This record comes from a study of CD8 T cells in ankylosing spondylitis. Regarding the study as a whole: Past studies reported some motif variants in reactive arthritis synovial fluid and blood. There was reportedly significant enrichment of clones that were disease-linked in matched ankylosing spondylitis synovial fluid. Apparently characteristic of ankylosing spondylitis blood was a TCR beta motif (roughly eight highly homologous variants).

The CDR3 contains 14 residues. The germline gives CDR1 SQVTM, CDR2 ANQGSEA. V was shortened by 4 bases and J by 7 bases, with 18 bases between the two germline ends. Using quantitative 5'-RACE with molecular barcodes, the authors made TCR beta libraries. TCRdb re-called the 5' RACE reads through MiXCR, storing one row per CDR3 protein. The profile covers 200,000 to 300,000 distinct CDR3 sequences, with about 30% appearing a single time and around 4% taken by the ten largest. Source material: blood, either unsorted or a sorted T cell fraction (not recorded which). V is TRBV29-1 and J is TRBJ2-3; D unresolved. This receptor was obtained from a male donor with ankylosing spondylitis or in good health (not recorded which). Here the CDR3 DNA reads TGCAGCGTTGGGTCAGCGCCTCAGATGAATACGCAGTATTTT. Translating it yields CSVGSAPQMNTQYF.